Below are 20 T cell receptor beta chains sequenced from a single sample in a study of blood T cell repertoires in COVID-19. Method: immunoSEQ multiplex PCR; TCRdb's copy keeps in-frame clones and lacks some. Of roughly 69,000 clones listed, under 80% are singletons. The sample consisted of peripheral blood. The receptors come from a human donor in a cohort sampled during active COVID-19.

The CDR3 region is CATSREVGTGLGETQYF. The CDR3 DNA is TGTGCCACCAGCAGAGAAGTAGGGACAGGGCTAGGAGAGACCCAGTACTTC. The chain has TRBV15 and TRBJ2-5; 9 bases align to TRBD1. This CDR3 has 17 residues. With V trimmed by 0 bases and J by 4 bases, 9 bases remained unmatched. The germline V gene has CDR1 LNHNV and CDR2 YYDKDF (reference sequence).

The gene calls are TRBV18 and TRBJ2-5, with D unresolved. CDR1 KGHSH and CDR2 LQKENI come from the germline V gene. V lost 3 bases and J lost 4, with 9 bases in between. The CDR3 contains 13 residues. The CDR3 DNA follows: TGTGCCAGCTCACCCCCTCCCCGAGAGACCCAGTACTTC. It codes for CASSPPPRETQYF. The full variable domain, rest sourced from reference TRBV18 and TRBJ2-5, is NAGVMQNPRHLVRRRGQEARLRCSPMKGHSHVYWYRQLPEEGLKFMVYLQKENIIDESGMPKERFSAEFPKEGPSILRIQQVVRGDSAAYFCASSPPPRETQYFGPGTRLLVL.

The rearrangement uses TRBV14 and TRBJ2-2, with 8 bases lining up with TRBD2. The CDR3 extends over 20 amino acids. Per the germline V gene, CDR1 is SGHDN and CDR2 is FVKESK. J gave up 0 bases and V 2 bases, and 14 bases lay outside the gene matches. The CDR3 nucleotides are TGTGCCAGCAGCCAAACAGGTCTAGCGGGTAACTGGGCGAACACCGGGGAGCTGTTTTTT. Residues: CASSQTGLAGNWANTGELFF.

The chain recombines TRBV4-3 with TRBJ2-3, with 7 bases matching TRBD2. Germline lookup yields CDR1 LGHNA and CDR2 YSLEER. The CDR3 has 14 amino acids. V trimming: 3 bases; J trimming: 5 bases; junction bases outside the gene matches: 5. CDR3 in DNA: TGCGCCAGCAGCCACGGGACTACTGGAGATACGCAGTATTTT. Protein: CASSHGTTGDTQYF.

The V gene is TRBV23-1, the J gene TRBJ2-5; 9 nucleotides align to TRBD1. TRBV23-1 is placed among ORFs of uncertain function. The CDR3 sequence is 22 residues long. With V trimmed by 4 bases and J by 7 bases, 31 bases remained unmatched. The CDR3 region has the DNA TGCGCCAGCAGTCCACCACCCTTAAAACTATGCCGGGACAGGGTTAGCCCGGGGACCCAGTACTTC. It yields the protein CASSPPPLKLCRDRVSPGTQYF.

This chain uses TRBV14 with TRBJ1-6, with D maybe TRBD1 (5 bases). V lost 0 bases, J lost 7 bases, and 13 bases lay in between. This CDR3 is built from 16 residues. Germline-derived CDR1 and CDR2 are SGHDN and FVKESK. CDR3 DNA sequence: TGTGCCAGCAGCCAAGATTTCCCCAGGGTCAATTCACCCCTCCACTTT. Its protein is CASSQDFPRVNSPLHF. The full variable domain, completed using reference TRBV14 and TRBJ1-6, is EAGVTQFPSHSVIEKGQTVTLRCDPISGHDNLYWYRRVMGKEIKFLLHFVKESKQDESGMPNNRFLAERTGGTYSTLKVQPAELEDSGVYFCASSQDFPRVNSPLHFGNGTRLTVT.

CDR3 loop: CASSTRQGEGVYGYTF. CDR3 bases: TGTGCCAGCAGTACTCGACAGGGCGAGGGCGTCTATGGCTACACCTTC. This chain uses TRBV27 with TRBJ1-2, with 7 bases aligning to TRBD1. Trimming cost V 5 bases and J 4 bases; bases outside gene matches: 13. Germline CDR1 is MNHEY and CDR2 is SMNVEV (reference sequence). There are 16 residues in the CDR3.

This clone showed up just once. The V call is TRBV28, the J call TRBJ2-1, with 8 bases lining up with TRBD2. Losses at the gene ends were 6 bases for V and 8 bases for J; bases not matched to a gene: 3. The germline V gene has CDR1 MDHEN and CDR2 SYDVKM. This CDR3 has 12 residues. The DNA for the CDR3 is TGTGCCAGCAGCCCGGGGGGGCATGAGCAGTTCTTC. Translating it yields CASSPGGHEQFF.

This clone was seen a few times. The chain is built from TRBV30 and TRBJ2-5; TRBD2 is a possible D gene (6 bases). V was shortened by 2 bases and J by 1 base, with 11 bases between the two germline ends. The V gene's germline CDR1 is GTSNPN and CDR2 SVGIG (reference sequence). This CDR3 has 14 residues. For the CDR3, the DNA is TGTGCCTGGAGTAAAAGGGACTTCCAAGAGACCCAGTACTTC. It specifies CAWSKRDFQETQYF.

This chain links TRBV19 with TRBJ1-2; the D is unclear. This CDR3 region has 13 residues. CDR1 LNHDA and CDR2 SQIVND come from the germline V gene (reference sequence). V dropped 3 bases and J dropped 3 bases, with 8 bases sitting between them. CDR3 amino acids: CASSIAGDYGYTF. In DNA form, the CDR3 reads TGTGCCAGTAGTATTGCAGGTGACTATGGCTACACCTTC.

The sample holds many counts of this clone. This sequence joins TRBV5-4 and TRBJ2-1; 7 nucleotides match TRBD1. The germline CDR1 and CDR2 sequences are SGHNT and YYREEE (reference sequence). The CDR3 covers 15 residues. J gave up 7 bases and V 0 bases, and 7 bases lay outside the gene matches. CDR3 in DNA: TGTGCCAGCAGCTTGGGACAGGGCTATGCAAATGAGCAGTTCTTC. This encodes CASSLGQGYANEQFF. The whole variable domain, filled in from reference TRBV5-4 and TRBJ2-1, reads ETGVTQSPTHLIKTRGQQVTLRCSSQSGHNTVSWYQQALGQGPQFIFQYYREEENGRGNFPPRFSGLQFPNYSSELNVNALELDDSALYLCASSLGQGYANEQFFGPGTRLTVL.

The gene calls are TRBV3-1 (or the pseudogene TRBV3-2) and TRBJ1-6; D gene unclear. The CDR3 consists of 14 residues. Germline CDR1 and CDR2: LGHDT and YNNKEL (reference sequence). Deletions cut 5 bases from V and 0 bases from J, with 5 bases between. CDR3 DNA sequence: TGTGCCAGCAGCTCCGGCTCCTATAATTCACCCCTCCACTTT. Translating it yields CASSSGSYNSPLHF.

As for this clone: This sample also contains other DNA sequences that code for the same CDR3. V gene TRBV11-2 combines with J gene TRBJ2-1; TRBD1 might be the D (6 bases). V was shortened by 1 base and J by 9 bases, with 10 bases between the two germline ends. The CDR3 runs to 13 residues. Per the germline V gene, CDR1 is SGHAT and CDR2 is FQNNGV. The CDR3 is CASSLVRGFEQFF. The CDR3, as DNA: TGTGCCAGCAGCTTAGTCAGGGGCTTTGAGCAGTTCTTC.

This chain uses TRBV15 with TRBJ2-1; weak D call: TRBD1 (6 bases). The V and J ends lost 4 bases and 8 bases respectively, with 24 bases between them. This CDR3 is 17 amino acids long. Germline CDR1 reads LNHNV; CDR2 reads YYDKDF (reference sequence). CDR3 DNA: TGTGCCACCAGCAAAATTTTTAGGACAGTAAGATCCTATGAGCAGTTCTTC. Translation gives CATSKIFRTVRSYEQFF. Supplemented by reference TRBV15 and TRBJ2-1, the full variable domain reads DAMVIQNPRYQVTQFGKPVTLSCSQTLNHNVMYWYQQKSSQAPKLLFHYYDKDFNNEADTPDNFQSRRPNTSFCFLDIRSPGLGDTAMYLCATSKIFRTVRSYEQFFGPGTRLTVL.

V and J are TRBV30 and TRBJ1-4; D call uncertain. The CDR3 loop spans 15 amino acids. Trimming removed 3 bases from V and 4 bases from J, with 15 bases in between. Germline values: CDR1 GTSNPN, CDR2 SVGIG (reference sequence). CDR3 residues: CAWREFVGVNEKLFF. CDR3 coding DNA: TGTGCCTGGAGAGAATTCGTCGGGGTTAATGAAAAACTGTTTTTT.

This clone appeared a few times. The gene calls are TRBV5-1 and TRBJ2-3; 7 positions match TRBD1. Germline assignment: CDR1 SGHRS and CDR2 YFSETQ. Germline trimming cut 4 bases from V and 5 bases from J; bases unmatched to any gene: 7. The CDR3 has 14 residues. The CDR3 nucleotides are TGCGCCAGCAGCCCGACAGGGTTTCGAGATACGCAGTATTTT. It yields the protein CASSPTGFRDTQYF.

V and J are TRBV30 and TRBJ1-1, with a possible D match to TRBD1 (5 bases). This CDR3 comprises 13 residues. Between the trimmed V and J ends, which lost 5 bases and 8 bases, there was a span of 18 bases. Germline V gene lookup returns CDR1 GTSNPN and CDR2 SVGIG (reference sequence). The chain's CDR3 is CAWLRQGLWEAFF. In DNA, the CDR3 is TGTGCCTGGCTAAGGCAGGGCTTATGGGAAGCTTTCTTT.

This sequence joins TRBV29-1 and TRBJ2-5; 8 bases are shared with TRBD1. The CDR3 spans 13 residues. The germline V gene encodes CDR1 SQVTM and CDR2 ANQGSEA. V lost 1 base to trimming and J lost 4 bases; unmatched junction nucleotides: 2. The CDR3 region has the DNA TGCAGCGTTGAAGTTGACAGGGGAGAGACCCAGTACTTC. Translated: CSVEVDRGETQYF.

This rearrangement joins TRBV18 to TRBJ1-4; possible D gene TRBD1, 6 bases. Per the germline V gene, CDR1 is KGHSH and CDR2 is LQKENI. CDR3 length: 16 residues. V lost 1 base and J 8 bases, leaving 17 bases between the germline ends. This CDR3 is CASSPQGASQGEKLFF. DNA for the CDR3: TGTGCCAGCTCACCACAGGGTGCGTCGCAGGGGGAAAAACTGTTTTTT.

A few counts support this clone. In DNA, the CDR3 is TGTGCCAGCAGTGAAGCCACAGGAGGGGTGAGCGAGACCCAGTACTTC. It is translated as CASSEATGGVSETQYF. The V and J genes are TRBV6-1 and TRBJ2-5; D perhaps matches TRBD2 (6 bases). Between the trimmed V and J ends, which lost 0 bases and 5 bases, there was a span of 16 bases. Germline V gene data show CDR1 as MNHNS and CDR2 as SASEGT. The CDR3 is 16 amino acids.